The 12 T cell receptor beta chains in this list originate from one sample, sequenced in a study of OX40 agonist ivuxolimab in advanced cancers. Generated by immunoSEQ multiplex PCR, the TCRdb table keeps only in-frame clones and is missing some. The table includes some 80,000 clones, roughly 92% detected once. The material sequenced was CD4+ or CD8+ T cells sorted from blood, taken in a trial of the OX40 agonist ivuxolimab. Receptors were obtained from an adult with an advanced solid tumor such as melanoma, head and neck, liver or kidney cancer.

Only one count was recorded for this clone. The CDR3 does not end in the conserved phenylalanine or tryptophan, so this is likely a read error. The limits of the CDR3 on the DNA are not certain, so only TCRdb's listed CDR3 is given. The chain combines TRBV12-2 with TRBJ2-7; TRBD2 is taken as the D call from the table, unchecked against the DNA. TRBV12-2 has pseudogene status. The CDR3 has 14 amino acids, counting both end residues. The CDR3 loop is CASRLDFLGTSFVS.

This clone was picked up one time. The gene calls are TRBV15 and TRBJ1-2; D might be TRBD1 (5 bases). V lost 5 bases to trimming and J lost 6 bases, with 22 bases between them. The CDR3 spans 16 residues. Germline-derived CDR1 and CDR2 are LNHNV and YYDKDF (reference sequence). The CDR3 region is CATSASSFGAGDGYTF. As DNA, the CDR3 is TGTGCCACCAGCGCTTCTAGCTTCGGGGCCGGGGATGGCTACACCTTC. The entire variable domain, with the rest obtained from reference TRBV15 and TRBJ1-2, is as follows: DAMVIQNPRYQVTQFGKPVTLSCSQTLNHNVMYWYQQKSSQAPKLLFHYYDKDFNNEADTPDNFQSRRPNTSFCFLDIRSPGLGDTAMYLCATSASSFGAGDGYTFGSGTRLTVV.

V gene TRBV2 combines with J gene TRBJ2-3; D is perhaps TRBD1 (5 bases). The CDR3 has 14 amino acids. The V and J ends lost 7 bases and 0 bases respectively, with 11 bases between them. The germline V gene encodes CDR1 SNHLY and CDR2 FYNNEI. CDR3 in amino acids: CASKETASTDTQYF. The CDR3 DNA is TGTGCCAGCAAAGAGACAGCTAGCACAGATACGCAGTATTTT.

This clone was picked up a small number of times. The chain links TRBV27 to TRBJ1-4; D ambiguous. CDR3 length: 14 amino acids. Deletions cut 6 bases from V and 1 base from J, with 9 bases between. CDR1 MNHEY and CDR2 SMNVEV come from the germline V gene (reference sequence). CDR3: CASSVSVTNEKLFF. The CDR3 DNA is TGTGCCAGCAGCGTCTCGGTAACTAATGAAAAACTGTTTTTT.

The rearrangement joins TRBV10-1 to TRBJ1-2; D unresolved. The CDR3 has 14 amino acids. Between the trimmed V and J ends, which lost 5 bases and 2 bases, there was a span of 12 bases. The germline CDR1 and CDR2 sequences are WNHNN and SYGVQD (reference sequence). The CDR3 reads CASSPQGKNYGYTF. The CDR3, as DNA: TGCGCCAGCAGTCCCCAAGGCAAAAACTATGGCTACACCTTC.

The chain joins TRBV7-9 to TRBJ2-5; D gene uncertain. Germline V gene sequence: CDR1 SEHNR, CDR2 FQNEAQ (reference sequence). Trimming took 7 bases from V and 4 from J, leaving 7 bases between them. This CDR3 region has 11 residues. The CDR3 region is CASTVTETQYF. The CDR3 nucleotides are TGTGCCAGCACCGTTACAGAGACCCAGTACTTC.

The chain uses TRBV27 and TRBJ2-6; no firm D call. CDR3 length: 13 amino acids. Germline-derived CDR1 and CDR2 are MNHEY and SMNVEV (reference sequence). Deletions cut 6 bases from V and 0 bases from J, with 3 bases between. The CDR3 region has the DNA TGTGCCAGCAGAGCCTCTGGGGCCAACGTCCTGACTTTC. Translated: CASRASGANVLTF.

The CDR3, as DNA: TGTGCAACCCGCGGGACACATGAAAAACTGTTTTTT. It yields the protein CATRGTHEKLFF. The rearrangement links TRBV19 to TRBJ1-4; perhaps TRBD1 as D (6 bases). CDR3 length equals 12 residues. CDR1 and CDR2 (germline): LNHDA, SQIVND (reference sequence).

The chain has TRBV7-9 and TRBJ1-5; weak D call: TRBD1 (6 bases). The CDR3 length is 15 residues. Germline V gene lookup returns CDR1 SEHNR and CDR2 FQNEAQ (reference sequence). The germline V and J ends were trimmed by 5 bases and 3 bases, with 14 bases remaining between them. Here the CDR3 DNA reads TGTGCCAGCAGCGACGGGACATTCGCCAATCAGCCCCAGCATTTT. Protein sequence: CASSDGTFANQPQHF.

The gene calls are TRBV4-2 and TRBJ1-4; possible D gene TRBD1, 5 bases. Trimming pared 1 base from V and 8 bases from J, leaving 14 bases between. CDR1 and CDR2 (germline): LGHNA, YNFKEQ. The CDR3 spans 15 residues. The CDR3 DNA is TGTGCCAGCAGCCAAGCGTCGGGGCATGAGGAAAAACTGTTTTTT. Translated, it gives CASSQASGHEEKLFF.

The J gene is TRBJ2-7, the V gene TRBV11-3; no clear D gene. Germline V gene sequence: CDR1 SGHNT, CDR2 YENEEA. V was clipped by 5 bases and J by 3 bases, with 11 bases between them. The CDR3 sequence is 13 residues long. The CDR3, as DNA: TGTGCCAGCAGCGCCACTGGCTACTACGAGCAGTACTTC. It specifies CASSATGYYEQYF. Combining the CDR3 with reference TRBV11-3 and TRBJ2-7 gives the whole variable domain EAGVVQSPRYKIIEKKQPVAFWCNPISGHNTLYWYLQNLGQGPELLIRYENEEAVDDSQLPKDRFSAERLKGVDSTLKIQPAELGDSAVYLCASSATGYYEQYFGPGTRLTVT.

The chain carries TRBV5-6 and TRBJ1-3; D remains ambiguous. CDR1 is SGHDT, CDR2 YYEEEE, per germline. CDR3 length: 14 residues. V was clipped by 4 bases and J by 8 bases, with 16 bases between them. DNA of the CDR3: TGTGCCAGCAGCGCTTACACCTTCGGGGACACCATATATTTT. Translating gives CASSAYTFGDTIYF.